The next 9 T cell receptor beta chains were all read from a single sample in a study of T cell responses to AZD1222 COVID-19 vaccine. Sequencing was performed with immunoSEQ multiplex PCR; in TCRdb, only in-frame clones are kept and a portion is missing. Counted here are about 93,000 clones, about nine tenths occurring once; the ten biggest clones make up 2.8%. Sequencing used peripheral blood, obtained on day 0 of MenACWY control vaccination. The receptors derive from an adult in good health.

The gene calls are TRBV10-3 and TRBJ2-3; D may be TRBD1 or TRBD2 (5 bases each). V lost 11 bases and J 2 bases, leaving 20 bases between the germline ends. CDR3 size: 15 residues. Germline V gene lookup returns CDR1 ENHRY and CDR2 SYGVKD. The CDR3 nucleotides are TGTGCCTTATCTGCCGGGACCACCCACACAGATACGCAGTATTTT. It is translated as CALSAGTTHTDTQYF.

The rearrangement links TRBV3-1 (or the pseudogene TRBV3-2) to TRBJ2-1, with TRBD2 matching over 9 bases. Germline-derived CDR1 and CDR2 are LGHDT and YNNKEL (reference sequence). The V gene end was trimmed by 6 bases and the J gene end by 7 bases; junction bases not matched to a gene: 10. This CDR3 is 15 amino acids long. The DNA for the CDR3 is TGTGCCAGCAGACCCCTTGCGGGGGGGTATAATGAGCAGTTCTTC. It specifies CASRPLAGGYNEQFF.

V is TRBV5-4 and J is TRBJ1-1, with a weak D call TRBD1 (6 bases). Germline values: CDR1 SGHNT, CDR2 YYREEE (reference sequence). V lost 3 bases and J 3 bases, leaving 15 bases between the germline ends. The CDR3 runs 15 residues. CDR3 nucleotides: TGTGCCAGCAGCTCCGGACAGCCCGTCTACACTGAAGCTTTCTTT. The encoded protein is CASSSGQPVYTEAFF.

The rearrangement joins TRBV6-5 to TRBJ1-6; no firm D call. This CDR3 spans 13 amino acids. V was cut by 8 bases and J by 5 bases, with 10 bases left in between. CDR1 is MNHEY and CDR2 is SVGAGI in the germline V gene. The CDR3 DNA reads TGTGCCAGCTGCCAGGTTGATAATTCACCCCTCCACTTT. This encodes CASCQVDNSPLHF.

The chain joins TRBV12-3 or TRBV12-4 to TRBJ1-2; D remains ambiguous. Trimming left V 6 bases short and J 4 bases short, with 9 bases between. CDR3 length: 12 residues. The chain's CDR3 is CASSRTLYGYTF. The CDR3 coding sequence is TGTGCCAGCAGCCGAACCCTCTATGGCTACACCTTC.

The genes are TRBV4-3 and TRBJ2-7; 8 bases agree with TRBD1. The V gene's germline CDR1 is LGHNA and CDR2 YSLEER. CDR3 length: 15 amino acids. With V trimmed by 0 bases and J by 3 bases, 4 bases remained unmatched. In nucleotides, the CDR3 is TGCGCCAGCAGCCAAGAGCCAGGGGGCGGCTACGAGCAGTACTTC. This codes for CASSQEPGGGYEQYF.

The chain recombines TRBV5-1 with TRBJ1-1; 7 bases are shared with TRBD1. Germline V CDR1 and CDR2: SGHRS, YFSETQ. After removal of 1 base from V and 0 bases from J, the junction contained 6 bases not matched to a gene. The CDR3 extends over 16 amino acids. CDR3 amino acids: CASSLMETGLNTEAFF. The CDR3 bases are TGCGCCAGCAGCTTGATGGAGACAGGGTTGAACACTGAAGCTTTCTTT.

The chain joins TRBV28 to TRBJ1-5, with D perhaps TRBD1 (5 bases). Germline V CDR1 and CDR2: MDHEN, SYDVKM. CDR3 length: 14 amino acids. V lost 2 bases, J lost 5 bases, and 10 bases lay in between. CDR3 protein: CASSLGGTYQPQHF. The CDR3 DNA follows: TGTGCCAGCAGTTTAGGGGGGACCTATCAGCCCCAGCATTTT.

V is TRBV30 and J is TRBJ1-6, with D hard to call. Trimming cost V 0 bases and J 0 bases, with 9 bases left between them. The V gene's germline CDR1 is GTSNPN and CDR2 SVGIG (reference sequence). The CDR3 has 16 amino acids. CDR3 sequence (DNA): TGTGCCTGGAGTGTATCTGGGAGCTCCTATAATTCACCCCTCCACTTT. This sequence encodes CAWSVSGSSYNSPLHF.